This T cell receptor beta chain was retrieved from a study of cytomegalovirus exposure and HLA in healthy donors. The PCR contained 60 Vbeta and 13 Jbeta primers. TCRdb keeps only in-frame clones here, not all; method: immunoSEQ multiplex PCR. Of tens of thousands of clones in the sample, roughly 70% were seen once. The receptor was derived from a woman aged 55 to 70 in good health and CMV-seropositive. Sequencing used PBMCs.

The CDR3 loop is CASSPGGGEKLFF. DNA of the CDR3: TGTGCCAGCTCACCAGGGGGCGGTGAAAAACTGTTTTTT. This chain connects TRBV18 to TRBJ1-4; D possibly corresponds to TRBD1 (6 bases). Germline V gene lookup returns CDR1 KGHSH and CDR2 LQKENI. V was trimmed by 2 bases and J by 7 bases, leaving 8 bases between them. This CDR3 has 13 residues.